This T cell receptor (beta chain) was identified during a study of cytomegalovirus exposure and HLA in healthy donors. Whole-study findings and limits: Generally TCR sequences proved uncommon, though certain public TCRs appeared in numerous donors. According to a subsequent analysis, TCR clusters identified in the first cohort showed a tendency to co-occur across the 100 to 150 validation repertoires. Cytomegalovirus-associated TCR beta chains were listed, numbering over 150.

In the case of this clone: Its antigen is not identified.

The donors were members of the validation cohort, which comprised 120 subjects and was separate from the first cohort of fewer than 700 subjects. The repertoire was sequenced with immunoSEQ multiplex PCR; TCRdb's copy has only in-frame clones and lacks some. Of fewer than 200,000 clones listed, approximately 96% are singletons. This TCR came from a woman in her late teens or twenties in good health and CMV-seronegative. Sequencing was carried out using PBMCs.

CDR3 sequence reads: CASSSPQGDRVSTQPQHF. As DNA, the CDR3 is TGTGCCAGCAGCTCACCTCAAGGGGACAGGGTGTCAACTCAGCCCCAGCATTTT. The chain combines TRBV7-2 with TRBJ1-5, with TRBD1 matching over 9 bases. The length of the CDR3 is 18 residues. The trim removed 4 bases at V and 6 bases at J, leaving 16 bases unmatched. Per the germline V gene, CDR1 is SGHTA and CDR2 is FQGNSA.